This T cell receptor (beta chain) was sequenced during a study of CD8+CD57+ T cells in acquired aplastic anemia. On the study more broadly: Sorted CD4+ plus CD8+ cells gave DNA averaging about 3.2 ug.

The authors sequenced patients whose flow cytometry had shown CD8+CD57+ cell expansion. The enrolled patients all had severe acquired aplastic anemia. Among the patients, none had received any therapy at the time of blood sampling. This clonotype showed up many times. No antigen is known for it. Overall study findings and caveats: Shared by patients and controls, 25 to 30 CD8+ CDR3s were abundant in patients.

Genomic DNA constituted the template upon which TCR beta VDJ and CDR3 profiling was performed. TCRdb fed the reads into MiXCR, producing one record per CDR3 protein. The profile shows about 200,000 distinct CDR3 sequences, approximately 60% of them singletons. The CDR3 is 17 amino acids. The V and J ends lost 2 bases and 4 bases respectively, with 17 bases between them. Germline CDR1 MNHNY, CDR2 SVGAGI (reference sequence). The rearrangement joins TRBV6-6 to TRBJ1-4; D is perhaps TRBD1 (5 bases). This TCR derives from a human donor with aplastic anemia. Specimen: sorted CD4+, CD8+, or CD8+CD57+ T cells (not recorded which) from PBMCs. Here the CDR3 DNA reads TGTGCCAGCAGTTACGGGGCAGGGCTAGCGAATAATGAAAAACTGTTTTTT. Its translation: CASSYGAGLANNEKLFF.